This passage covers 10 T cell receptor beta chains from one sample sequenced in a study of technical replicates of blood from a few donors. The table came from immunoSEQ multiplex PCR; TCRdb's copy has only in-frame clones and leaves some out. The sample lists 50,000 to 70,000 clones, less than 90% occurring once. Material: PBMCs. Receptor source: a human donor in good health. Some clones in this sample may be carry-over from other donors' samples.

The chain links TRBV30 to TRBJ1-2, with a tentative D call TRBD1 (6 bases). Per germline, CDR1 GTSNPN and CDR2 SVGIG (reference sequence). The germline V and J ends were trimmed by 4 bases and 4 bases, with 13 bases remaining between them. The length of the CDR3 is 13 residues. Written as DNA, the CDR3 is TGTGCCTGGATGAGGGGGACCTTCTATGGCTACACCTTC. This translates into CAWMRGTFYGYTF.

The rearrangement links TRBV5-1 to TRBJ2-3, with TRBD1 identical over 10 bases. Germline CDR1 is SGHRS and CDR2 is YFSETQ. The J segment lost 3 bases and the V segment lost 4 bases, leaving 8 bases of the junction unmatched. This CDR3 contains 16 residues. CDR3 sequence: CASSVQPGQGTDTQYF. DNA of the CDR3: TGCGCCAGCAGCGTACAACCGGGACAGGGGACAGATACGCAGTATTTT.

The chain couples TRBV11-2 to TRBJ2-5; 14 positions agree with TRBD2. V gave up 0 bases and J gave up 4 bases; unmatched junction bases: 10. CDR3 length: 19 residues. Per germline, CDR1 SGHAT and CDR2 FQNNGV. As DNA, the CDR3 is TGTGCCAGCAGCTTAGATATCGGGACTAGCGGGAGTAGGGGAGAGACCCAGTACTTC. It yields the protein CASSLDIGTSGSRGETQYF. The full variable domain, in which reference TRBV11-2 and TRBJ2-5 provide the parts outside the CDR3, is EAGVAQSPRYKIIEKRQSVAFWCNPISGHATLYWYQQILGQGPKLLIQFQNNGVVDDSQLPKDRFSAERLKGVDSTLKIQPAKLEDSAVYLCASSLDIGTSGSRGETQYFGPGTRLLVL.

This chain uses TRBV13 with TRBJ2-5, with TRBD2 matching 16 bases. The CDR3 length is 17 residues. Trimming at V came to 4 bases and at J to 1 base, leaving 3 bases not matched to a gene. The germline CDR1 and CDR2 sequences are PRHDT and FYEKMQ (reference sequence). The CDR3 DNA reads as TGTGCCAGCAGCTCCGGGACTAGCGGGGGGGGCCAAGAGACCCAGTACTTC. It specifies CASSSGTSGGGQETQYF.

This sequence joins TRBV11-2 and TRBJ2-7; D is possibly TRBD1 (5 bases). With 1 base removed from V and 3 bases from J, the gap between germline ends came to 7 bases. CDR1 and CDR2 from the germline V gene are SGHAT and FQNNGV. The CDR3 has 13 amino acids. The CDR3: CASSLVRVYEQYF. DNA for the CDR3: TGTGCCAGCAGCTTAGTCAGGGTCTACGAGCAGTACTTC.

This chain uses TRBV30 with TRBJ2-4; no reliable D call. V was pared by 5 bases and J by 5 bases, with 13 bases between. This CDR3 is built from 13 residues. The germline V gene encodes CDR1 GTSNPN and CDR2 SVGIG (reference sequence). CDR3 protein: CAWLAEQQNIQYF. The CDR3 nucleotides are TGTGCCTGGTTGGCAGAACAGCAAAACATTCAGTACTTC.

This sequence joins TRBV7-2 and TRBJ2-7; tentatively, D is TRBD2 (6 bases). Germline loops: CDR1 SGHTA, CDR2 FQGNSA. This CDR3 is built from 13 residues. Trimming stripped 2 bases from V and 4 bases from J, with 9 bases between. The CDR3 DNA reads TGTGCCAGCAGCTTAAAGCGGGCTTACGAGCAGTACTTC. The encoded protein is CASSLKRAYEQYF.

The chain couples TRBV28 to TRBJ2-1; tentative D call: TRBD1 (6 bases). V was trimmed by 6 bases and J by 7 bases, leaving 13 bases between them. CDR3 length: 13 residues. From germline, CDR1 is MDHEN and CDR2 SYDVKM. In DNA, the CDR3 is TGTGCCAGCAGGACGACAGGCGGGAATGAGCAGTTCTTC. Amino acid sequence: CASRTTGGNEQFF.

The gene calls are TRBV4-3 and TRBJ1-2; TRBD1 agrees at 9 bases. Germline assignment: CDR1 LGHNA and CDR2 YSLEER. The CDR3 is 15 amino acids. With V trimmed by 4 bases and J by 8 bases, 11 bases remained unmatched. The CDR3 DNA is TGCGCCAGCAGCCCACAACCGGGACAGGGCTACGGCTACACCTTC. Amino acids: CASSPQPGQGYGYTF.

This sequence joins TRBV6-5 and TRBJ2-7; 10 bases are shared with TRBD1. This CDR3 has 14 amino acids. Germline lookup yields CDR1 MNHEY and CDR2 SVGAGI. V dropped 5 bases and J dropped 7; count of bases not matched to a gene: 8. The CDR3 sequence: CASSPGTGVGEQYF. Written as DNA, the CDR3 is TGTGCCAGCAGTCCCGGGACAGGGGTGGGAGAGCAGTACTTC.